Each of the 27 T cell receptor beta chains below was sequenced from the same sample in a study of blood T cell repertoires in COVID-19. Sequencing used immunoSEQ multiplex PCR; TCRdb keeps in-frame clones, though not all of them. The table records about 54,000 clones, over 75% of them present only once. The specimen was peripheral blood. Receptors were obtained from a man aged 40-55 years with active COVID-19.

J is TRBJ2-1 and V is TRBV11-3; possibly TRBD1 for D (7 bases). Between the trimmed V and J ends, which lost 2 bases and 6 bases, there was a span of 17 bases. The CDR3 is 16 residues long. CDR1 and CDR2 (germline): SGHNT, YENEEA. The CDR3 DNA is TGTGCCAGCAGCTTACCGGGGGACAGACGCAGCAATGAGCAGTTCTTC. Translating it yields CASSLPGDRRSNEQFF.

This clone has a handful of counts. The chain combines TRBV30 with TRBJ2-6; no firm D call. The CDR3 is made up of 14 amino acids. CDR1 is GTSNPN and CDR2 is SVGIG in the germline V gene (reference sequence). Trimming shortened V by 2 bases and J by 1 base, and 6 bases separated the two germline ends. The CDR3 sequence is CAWSQSSGANVLTF. In nucleotides, the CDR3 is TGTGCCTGGAGTCAGTCTTCTGGGGCCAACGTCCTGACTTTC.

The chain has TRBV6-5 and TRBJ2-2; D is possibly TRBD2 (6 bases). The CDR3 covers 15 residues. V was clipped by 2 bases and J by 7 bases, with 14 bases between them. Germline V lookup: CDR1 MNHEY, CDR2 SVGAGI. Written as DNA, the CDR3 is TGTGCCAGCAGTTACCGGCGGGATAGTATCGGGGAGCTGTTTTTT. This codes for CASSYRRDSIGELFF.

This chain uses TRBV19 with TRBJ2-1; possibly TRBD2 for D (6 bases). Germline CDR1 reads LNHDA; CDR2 reads SQIVND (reference sequence). Trimming removed 5 bases from V and 6 bases from J, with 8 bases in between. There are 12 residues in the CDR3. In nucleotides, the CDR3 is TGTGCCAGTAGTGGGCGGGGCAATGAGCAGTTCTTC. The encoded protein is CASSGRGNEQFF.

The V and J genes are TRBV10-3 and TRBJ2-1, with a tentative D call TRBD1 (5 bases). CDR1 is ENHRY and CDR2 is SYGVKD in the germline V gene. The V end lost 5 bases, the J end lost 5 bases, and 13 bases lay between the germline ends. The CDR3 length is 14 residues. The CDR3 spells CAISRQGADNEQFF. CDR3 nucleotides: TGTGCCATCAGTAGGCAAGGGGCGGACAATGAGCAGTTCTTC.

The chain combines TRBV30 with TRBJ2-1; no reliable D call. V dropped 0 bases and J dropped 2 bases, with 11 bases sitting between them. CDR3 length equals 15 residues. The germline CDR1 and CDR2 sequences are GTSNPN and SVGIG (reference sequence). The CDR3 protein is CAWSVLGGAYNEQFF. The CDR3 DNA reads as TGTGCCTGGAGTGTACTCGGCGGAGCCTACAATGAGCAGTTCTTC.

The chain couples TRBV25-1 to TRBJ1-2; D gene ambiguous. The germline gives CDR1 MGHDK, CDR2 SYGVNS. Trimming took off 0 bases at V and 8 bases at J, with 13 bases between the two ends. The CDR3 totals 14 residues. The CDR3 DNA reads as TGTGCCAGCAGTGAATATTTCCGCCGAGTGGGCTACACCTTC. Translating gives CASSEYFRRVGYTF.

CDR3 sequence reads: CASSSGTGGSEAFF. In nucleotides, the CDR3 is TGTGCCAGCAGTTCCGGGACAGGGGGCAGTGAAGCTTTCTTT. The chain is built from TRBV28 and TRBJ1-1; 12 nucleotides line up with TRBD1. CDR1 and CDR2 from the germline V gene are MDHEN and SYDVKM. The CDR3 sequence is 14 residues long. Trimming cost V 4 bases and J 7 bases; bases outside gene matches: 4.

This sequence joins TRBV7-9 and TRBJ2-7; 7 positions agree with TRBD1. V shed 4 bases, J shed 5 bases, and the junction held 11 bases outside the gene matches. This CDR3 is built from 15 residues. CDR1 is SEHNR and CDR2 is FQNEAQ in the germline V gene (reference sequence). CDR3 DNA: TGTGCCAGCAGCTCGCACAGGGGTGTACTCCACGAGCAGTACTTC. Amino acid sequence: CASSSHRGVLHEQYF.

This chain uses TRBV28 with TRBJ2-1; 8 positions match TRBD2. V lost 3 bases, J lost 0 bases, and 4 bases stayed unmatched. The germline CDR1 and CDR2 sequences are MDHEN and SYDVKM. The CDR3 is made up of 16 amino acids. CDR3 region: CASSLTGGPSYNEQFF. In DNA, the CDR3 is TGTGCCAGCAGTTTGACGGGAGGGCCCTCCTACAATGAGCAGTTCTTC.

This chain connects TRBV28 to TRBJ1-2, with D unresolved. Germline lookup yields CDR1 MDHEN and CDR2 SYDVKM. The CDR3 is 14 residues long. Trimming took off 2 bases at V and 5 bases at J, with 12 bases between the two ends. The CDR3 loop reads CASSLGAALYGYTF. In nucleotides, the CDR3 is TGTGCCAGCAGTTTAGGTGCGGCCCTATATGGCTACACCTTC.

This chain links TRBV19 with TRBJ2-1; a weak D match, TRBD2 (6 bases). V lost 2 bases, J lost 6 bases, and 11 bases lay in between. The germline CDR1 and CDR2 sequences are LNHDA and SQIVND (reference sequence). The CDR3 has 14 residues. The CDR3 reads CASSINTGANEQFF. The CDR3 coding sequence is TGTGCCAGTAGTATAAATACGGGAGCCAATGAGCAGTTCTTC.

The chain couples TRBV6-5 to TRBJ2-3, with TRBD2 matching 7 bases. Trimming at V came to 6 bases and at J to 0 bases, leaving 3 bases not matched to a gene. The CDR3 is 14 residues long. Germline V gene sequence: CDR1 MNHEY, CDR2 SVGAGI. This chain's CDR3 is CASRSGTSTDTQYF. The CDR3 nucleotides read TGTGCCAGCAGAAGCGGGACGAGCACAGATACGCAGTATTTT.

The J gene is TRBJ1-4, the V gene TRBV9; 7 positions match TRBD1. J lost 2 bases, V lost 1 base, and 14 bases had no gene match. Germline V CDR1 and CDR2: SGDLS, YYNGEE. This CDR3 region has 19 residues. CDR3 loop: CASSVHGQAGDGTNEKLFF. The CDR3 DNA is TGTGCCAGCAGCGTACACGGACAGGCCGGCGACGGGACTAATGAAAAACTGTTTTTT.

This chain connects TRBV27 to TRBJ2-2; D unclear. Between the trimmed V and J ends, which lost 5 bases and 0 bases, there was a span of 7 bases. The CDR3 consists of 14 residues. Germline V gene sequence: CDR1 MNHEY, CDR2 SMNVEV (reference sequence). The CDR3 reads CASSPSSNTGELFF. CDR3 sequence (DNA): TGTGCCAGCAGTCCTTCTTCGAACACCGGGGAGCTGTTTTTT.

V gene TRBV12-3 or TRBV12-4 combines with J gene TRBJ1-2, with a weak D call TRBD1 (6 bases). The CDR3 is made up of 12 amino acids. The V end lost 10 bases, the J end lost 4 bases, and 13 bases lay between the germline ends. The CDR3 DNA follows: TGTGCCATCCAGCGACAGGCCTATGGCTACACCTTC. Its protein product is CAIQRQAYGYTF.

This chain links TRBV7-3 with TRBJ1-1, with no clear D. V shed 2 bases and J shed 5 bases, with 15 bases lying between them. In germline, CDR1 is SGHTA, CDR2 FQGTGA. The CDR3 loop spans 15 amino acids. The chain's CDR3 is CASSLGGGLGTEAFF. The CDR3 nucleotides read TGTGCCAGCAGCTTAGGAGGCGGTTTGGGTACTGAAGCTTTCTTT.

The chain carries TRBV19 and TRBJ2-3, with TRBD1 identical over 8 bases. The CDR3 runs to 15 residues. Per germline, CDR1 LNHDA and CDR2 SQIVND (reference sequence). Trimming cost V 5 bases and J 5 bases; bases outside gene matches: 9. The CDR3 region has the DNA TGTGCCAGTAGTTTCCTTCGACAGGGGAAAGATACGCAGTATTTT. Translation: CASSFLRQGKDTQYF.

J is TRBJ1-2 and V is TRBV7-9; D possibly corresponds to TRBD1 (5 bases). In germline, CDR1 is SEHNR, CDR2 FQNEAQ (reference sequence). Trimming pared 1 base from V and 0 bases from J, leaving 12 bases between. The CDR3 covers 16 residues. The CDR3 bases are TGTGCCAGCAGCTTAGTTGTGGACACCTCTAACTATGGCTACACCTTC. This encodes CASSLVVDTSNYGYTF.

The rearrangement links TRBV5-1 to TRBJ2-1; 8 bases line up with TRBD1. V was pared by 5 bases and J by 7 bases, with 11 bases of the junction left unmatched. The CDR3 spans 15 residues. The germline CDR1 and CDR2 sequences are SGHRS and YFSETQ. The CDR3 nucleotides read TGCGCCAGCAGTGGTCCAGGGGGCATAACAAATGAGCAGTTCTTC. This sequence encodes CASSGPGGITNEQFF.

About this clone: Other nucleotide sequences in the sample specify the same CDR3. This chain links TRBV5-6 with TRBJ1-2; 7 positions match TRBD1. Germline CDR1 SGHDT, CDR2 YYEEEE. V gave up 2 bases and J gave up 4 bases; unmatched junction bases: 5. The CDR3 is 14 amino acids. CDR3 protein: CASSFGTAFYGYTF. DNA of the CDR3: TGTGCCAGCAGCTTCGGGACAGCTTTCTATGGCTACACCTTC.

V and J are TRBV24-1 and TRBJ2-4, with a possible D match to TRBD2 (5 bases). The CDR3 is 17 residues long. Trimming shortened V by 3 bases and J by 3 bases, and 17 bases separated the two germline ends. Germline V CDR1 and CDR2: KGHDR, SFDVKD. The CDR3 nucleotides read TGTGCCACCAGTGATCGGGGAGCGGCCCAAGGCAAAAACATTCAGTACTTC. Its translation is CATSDRGAAQGKNIQYF.

This clone appeared a few times. V is TRBV9 and J is TRBJ2-6; 10 bases align to TRBD2. This CDR3 is 17 amino acids long. V gave up 0 bases and J gave up 3 bases; unmatched junction bases: 3. Germline V gene lookup returns CDR1 SGDLS and CDR2 YYNGEE. CDR3 amino acids: CASSVASGSVGANVLTF. In DNA form, the CDR3 reads TGTGCCAGCAGCGTAGCTAGCGGGAGCGTTGGGGCCAACGTCCTGACTTTC.

This chain uses TRBV4-1 with TRBJ1-2; TRBD1 agrees at 9 bases. The CDR3 contains 15 residues. The V segment lost 3 bases and the J segment 8 bases; nucleotides outside the gene matches: 10. Germline V gene lookup returns CDR1 MGHRA and CDR2 YSYEKL. CDR3 amino acids: CASSQGGQGIRGYTF. CDR3 bases: TGCGCCAGCAGCCAGGGGGGACAGGGTATTCGGGGCTACACCTTC.

V gene TRBV5-1 combines with J gene TRBJ1-4, with D uncertain. Germline V gene sequence: CDR1 SGHRS, CDR2 YFSETQ. CDR3 length equals 16 residues. Trimming took off 4 bases at V and 0 bases at J, with 13 bases between the two ends. This CDR3 is CASSRNEGSTNEKLFF. The CDR3 nucleotides are TGCGCCAGCAGCCGGAATGAGGGTTCAACTAATGAAAAACTGTTTTTT.

This clone was found once. This chain links TRBV9 with TRBJ2-2; TRBD1 matches 10 bases. CDR3 length: 16 amino acids. With V trimmed by 1 base and J by 6 bases, 6 bases remained unmatched. The germline V gene has CDR1 SGDLS and CDR2 YYNGEE. CDR3: CASSVTGQGFSGELFF. The CDR3 region has the DNA TGTGCCAGCAGCGTAACGGGACAGGGGTTTTCCGGGGAGCTGTTTTTT.

This clone was observed a single time. The chain employs TRBV9 and TRBJ2-7; TRBD2 might be the D (5 bases). V was cut by 0 bases and J by 2 bases, with 15 bases left in between. The germline gives CDR1 SGDLS, CDR2 YYNGEE. The CDR3 totals 16 residues. The CDR3: CASSVGPQRLAYEQYF. DNA for the CDR3: TGTGCCAGCAGCGTAGGCCCCCAGCGGTTGGCCTACGAGCAGTACTTC. Looking up the rest from reference TRBV9 and TRBJ2-7 gives the full variable domain: DSGVTQTPKHLITATGQRVTLRCSPRSGDLSVYWYQQSLDQGLQFLIQYYNGEERAKGNILERFSAQQFPDLHSELNLSSLELGDSALYFCASSVGPQRLAYEQYFGPGTRLTVT.